Following are 18 T cell receptor beta chains from one sample sequenced in a study of post-analysis software for immune sequencing data. Findings of the study overall: Compared with controls, patients had more of about 5 TRBV segments, including TRBV5-6, TRBV5-1 and TRBV20-1.

Each TCR beta cDNA library carried unique molecular identifiers. TCRdb itself ran the PCR reads through MiXCR, one entry per CDR3 protein. In the table there are approximately 360,000 distinct CDR3 sequences, roughly 35% of which are singletons. No cognate antigen is known for these TCRs. The sequenced material came from blood. The receptors were sampled from a girl under 18 with multiple sclerosis.

The chain is built from TRBV4-1 and TRBJ2-5, with D possibly being TRBD2 (5 bases). The germline CDR1 and CDR2 sequences are MGHRA and YSYEKL. The ends were cut back, 4 bases at V and 0 bases at J, with 18 bases in the middle. This CDR3 spans 17 amino acids. CDR3 in amino acids: CASSPPPGSVDQETQYF. The CDR3 coding sequence is TGCGCCAGCAGCCCCCCCCCGGGTAGCGTAGACCAAGAGACCCAGTACTTC.

Concerning this clonotype: Given a much more abundant clone one base away, this may be a read error. V gene TRBV7-2 combines with J gene TRBJ1-6; D is ambiguous. In germline, CDR1 is SGHTA, CDR2 FQGNSA. The CDR3 totals 12 residues. This chain's CDR3 is CASSPGPSPPHF. In DNA, the CDR3 is TGTGCCAGCAGCCCCGGTCCGTCACCCCCCCACTTT.

The chain joins TRBV4-2 to TRBJ2-5; TRBD2 matches 8 bases. Germline values: CDR1 LGHNA, CDR2 YNFKEQ. V trimming: 5 bases; J trimming: 2 bases; junction bases outside the gene matches: 7. The CDR3 runs 15 residues. CDR3 nucleotide sequence: TGTGCCAGCAGCAAAAGCGGGGGAACACAAGAGACCCAGTACTTC. It specifies CASSKSGGTQETQYF.

The chain recombines TRBV7-2 with TRBJ1-6; TRBD1 aligns across 7 bases. The CDR3 contains 15 residues. Germline-derived CDR1 and CDR2 are SGHTA and FQGNSA. V was clipped by 4 bases and J by 9 bases; unmatched bases: 9. The CDR3 here is CASSYRQGGGSPLHF. The CDR3 DNA reads TGTGCCAGCAGCTACCGACAGGGTGGGGGTTCACCCCTCCACTTT.

The chain joins TRBV6-5 to TRBJ1-2, with TRBD1 matching over 8 bases. From germline, CDR1 is MNHEY and CDR2 SVGAGI. The CDR3 contains 14 residues. Trimming cost V 4 bases and J 4 bases; bases outside gene matches: 5. This CDR3 reads CASSSRQGSYGYTF. Written as DNA, the CDR3 is TGTGCCAGCAGTTCCCGACAGGGGAGCTATGGCTACACCTTC.

This clonotype was seen many times. The V and J genes are TRBV29-1 and TRBJ2-1; no clear D. CDR1 is SQVTM and CDR2 is ANQGSEA in the germline V gene. V gave up 3 bases and J gave up 0 bases, with 15 bases separating them. This CDR3 is 16 amino acids long. The CDR3 here is CSVERNSASSYNEQFF. CDR3 in DNA: TGCAGCGTTGAGAGGAACTCTGCGAGCTCCTACAATGAGCAGTTCTTC.

The genes are TRBV12-3 or TRBV12-4 and TRBJ1-2, with D hard to call. This CDR3 is 15 amino acids long. With 0 bases removed from V and 5 bases from J, the gap between germline ends came to 13 bases. The DNA of the CDR3 is TGTGCCAGCAGTTTAGCGCCGGGAACGGGGTATGGCTACACCTTC. This encodes CASSLAPGTGYGYTF.

CDR3: CSAYSSGPFGEQYF. The CDR3 DNA reads as TGCAGTGCTTACAGTTCCGGGCCGTTTGGCGAGCAGTACTTC. This chain connects TRBV20-1 to TRBJ2-4; D remains unclear. The DNA end lines up better with TRBJ2-7; the J call may be wrong. This CDR3 is 14 amino acids long. CDR1 is DFQATT and CDR2 is SNEGSKA in the germline V gene (reference sequence).

This clonotype was counted between two and nine times. V usage is TRBV12-5 and J usage is TRBJ2-5; TRBD1 matches 7 bases. V lost 3 bases to trimming and J lost 5 bases; unmatched junction nucleotides: 30. This CDR3 comprises 22 residues. Germline V gives CDR1 LGHNT, CDR2 FRNRAP. DNA of the CDR3: TGTGCTAGTGGTTTTCCCAACGCCGACTCGAGACAGGGTCACGGTTCGGGGGAGACCCAGTACTTC. Its translation: CASGFPNADSRQGHGSGETQYF.

This chain links TRBV5-1 with TRBJ2-3; TRBD1 agrees at 8 bases. Trimming took 2 bases from V and 0 from J; bases not matched to a gene: 5. CDR3 length equals 16 residues. In germline, CDR1 is SGHRS, CDR2 YFSETQ. The CDR3 DNA reads TGCGCCAGCAGCTTCGGACAGGGTACGAGCACAGATACGCAGTATTTT. It yields the protein CASSFGQGTSTDTQYF.

This clonotype has just a few counts. The chain carries TRBV24-1 and TRBJ2-1; TRBD1 matches 10 bases. Germline V CDR1 and CDR2: KGHDR, SFDVKD. There are 15 residues in the CDR3. V gave up 3 bases and J gave up 6 bases; unmatched junction bases: 4. The CDR3 DNA reads as TGTGCCACCAGTGATGTGGGGACAGGGGCCAATGAGCAGTTCTTC. Amino acid sequence: CATSDVGTGANEQFF.

This clonotype has just a few counts. V is TRBV2 and J is TRBJ2-3, with 10 bases matching TRBD1. The CDR3 length is 12 residues. Germline V lookup: CDR1 SNHLY, CDR2 FYNNEI. V lost 6 bases to trimming and J lost 13 bases; unmatched junction nucleotides: 7. In nucleotides, the CDR3 is TGTGCCAGCAGGCCCGGGACAGGGGCGGAGTATTTT. This translates into CASRPGTGAEYF.

This clonotype was counted ten times or more. V usage is TRBV5-6 and J usage is TRBJ1-2; the D gene is possibly TRBD1 (6 bases). Germline CDR1 reads SGHDT; CDR2 reads YYEEEE. CDR3 size: 18 residues. V lost 0 bases and J lost 8, with 26 bases in between. CDR3 loop: CASSLVGSRWSGAYGYTF. CDR3 DNA sequence: TGTGCCAGCAGCTTGGTAGGGTCCCGTTGGTCGGGGGCCTACGGCTACACCTTC.

The rearrangement joins TRBV7-2 to TRBJ2-1; tentatively, D is TRBD2 (5 bases). V was clipped by 5 bases and J by 8 bases, with 10 bases between them. The CDR3 contains 12 residues. Germline assignment: CDR1 SGHTA and CDR2 FQGNSA. The CDR3 loop is CASSPSRYEQFF. The CDR3 DNA sequence: TGTGCCAGCAGCCCTAGCCGGTATGAGCAGTTCTTC.

In the case of this clonotype: The junction shows a germline mismatch at one end, possibly a read error. The chain is built from TRBV3-1 and TRBJ2-7, with 8 bases fitting TRBD2. Germline V lookup: CDR1 LGHDT, CDR2 YNNKEL (reference sequence). The CDR3 has 13 amino acids. CDR3 protein: CASSQDWVGTSHF. The DNA of the CDR3 is TGTGCCAGCAGCCAAGATTGGGTCGGGACTAGTCACTTC.

The gene calls are TRBV11-2 and TRBJ1-2; no clear D gene. The CDR3 loop spans 15 amino acids. Looked up from germline, CDR1 is SGHAT and CDR2 is FQNNGV. The germline V and J ends were trimmed by 5 bases and 0 bases, with 13 bases remaining between them. In DNA, the CDR3 is TGTGCCAGCAGCCCAACCCGTTCCTCTAACTATGGCTACACCTTC. Translation: CASSPTRSSNYGYTF.

The chain has TRBV20-1 and TRBJ2-7; D is unclear. The CDR3 runs 13 residues. CDR1 and CDR2 (germline): DFQATT, SNEGSKA (reference sequence). The germline V and J ends were trimmed by 1 base and 3 bases, with 10 bases remaining between them. CDR3 protein: CSARGDSDYEQYF. The DNA of the CDR3 is TGCAGTGCTAGAGGAGACTCTGACTACGAGCAGTACTTC.

This clonotype was recorded a few times. The chain has TRBV6-6 and TRBJ2-1; 14 nucleotides agree with TRBD2. CDR3 length equals 17 residues. The germline CDR1 and CDR2 sequences are MNHNY and SVGAGI (reference sequence). With V trimmed by 0 bases and J by 3 bases, 1 base remained unmatched. CDR3 in DNA: TGTGCCAGCAGTTACTCGGGACTAGCGGGGGTCTACAATGAGCAGTTCTTC. It encodes CASSYSGLAGVYNEQFF.